This record covers a single T cell receptor (beta chain). Antigen specificity is unknown. The data belong to a study of cytomegalovirus exposure and HLA in healthy donors. Overall study: Researchers previously reported finding roughly 120 million unique TCR beta sequences from about 200 million T cells.

Study-wide results and caveats: Analysis was performed later, and it showed HLA-associated TCR beta chains to be more clonally expanded than equally common others. A later analysis reportedly found that, within productive TCRs, an Asian-associated ancestry cluster had fewer N-insertions than the mean observed across the roughly 700 donors.

The PCR made use of 60 Vbeta and 13 Jbeta primers. Sequencing used immunoSEQ multiplex PCR; TCRdb keeps in-frame clones, though not all of them. Of 150,000 to 200,000 clones in the sample, approximately 86% were seen once. The CDR3 sequence is 13 residues long. The ends lost 4 bases at V and 8 bases at J; junction bases unmatched: 9. The V gene's germline CDR1 is GTSNPN and CDR2 SVGIG (reference sequence). Sequenced input: PBMCs. This receptor was obtained from a woman aged 18-29 years in good health and CMV-seronegative. This chain connects TRBV30 to TRBJ1-2, with TRBD1 matching 8 bases. The CDR3 loop is CAWTTGGDLGYTF. The CDR3 bases are TGTGCCTGGACTACAGGGGGAGACTTAGGCTACACCTTC.